Listed below are T cell receptor beta chains from one sample, sequenced in a study of cytomegalovirus exposure and HLA in healthy donors. Profiling relied on immunoSEQ multiplex PCR, and the TCRdb table lists in-frame clones only, not all of them. The data hold around 170,000 clones, with 80% observed a single time. Sequencing was performed on PBMCs. The source of these receptors is a man aged 35 to 55 in good health and CMV-seropositive. Both conserved end residues are part of each CDR3. D genes are given only for firm matches. The size of a clone is reported for some rows only, either as once, few or many, or as a class for expanded clones.

d_gene: TRBD1
abundance: once
j_gene: TRBJ1-2
len: 14
v_gene: TRBV15
CDR3nt: TGTGCCACCAGCAGGGGACAGACATCATATGGCTACACCTTC
CDR3aa: CATSRGQTSYGYTF

d_gene: .
abundance: .
j_gene: TRBJ1-1
len: 15
v_gene: TRBV9
CDR3nt: TGTGCCAGCAGCGTAGAAACAGGCCCCGGCGCTGAAGCTTTCTTT
CDR3aa: CASSVETGPGAEAFF

d_gene: .
abundance: .
j_gene: TRBJ1-5
len: 14
v_gene: TRBV4-1
CDR3nt: TGCGCCACTTCGACAGGCCCGGGCAATCAGCCCCAGCATTTT
CDR3aa: CATSTGPGNQPQHF

d_gene: .
abundance: .
j_gene: TRBJ2-7
len: 14
v_gene: TRBV6-5
CDR3nt: TGTGCCAGCAGTAAACAGGGTAGAAGCTACGAGCAGTACTTC
CDR3aa: CASSKQGRSYEQYF

d_gene: TRBD1
abundance: .
j_gene: TRBJ1-1
len: 14
v_gene: TRBV10-3
CDR3nt: TGTGCCTCCACAGGGGGCCCTTCGCTAACTGAAGCTTTCTTT
CDR3aa: CASTGGPSLTEAFF

d_gene: TRBD1
abundance: .
j_gene: TRBJ2-5
len: 15
v_gene: TRBV5-6
CDR3nt: TGTGCCAGCAGCTTGCCGGGACAGATGCGAGAGACCCAGTACTTC
CDR3aa: CASSLPGQMRETQYF

d_gene: TRBD1
abundance: .
j_gene: TRBJ1-4
len: 14
v_gene: TRBV5-1
CDR3nt: TGCGCCAGCACCCCCGGGACAGCGAATGAAAAACCGTTTTTT
CDR3aa: CASTPGTANEKPFF

d_gene: TRBD1
abundance: .
j_gene: TRBJ1-1
len: 18
v_gene: TRBV7-7
CDR3nt: TGTGCTAGCAGCTTATATTCCGGGACAGGGGAGCTGTACACTGAAGCTTTCTTT
CDR3aa: CASSLYSGTGELYTEAFF

d_gene: TRBD1
abundance: .
j_gene: TRBJ2-1
len: 15
v_gene: TRBV6-5
CDR3nt: TGTGCCAGCAGTTTCGGGACAGGGAGCGGTAATGAGCAGTTCTTC
CDR3aa: CASSFGTGSGNEQFF

d_gene: .
abundance: .
j_gene: TRBJ2-3
len: 12
v_gene: TRBV27
CDR3nt: TGTGCCAGCAGTCCTCGGTTAGATACGCAGTATTTT
CDR3aa: CASSPRLDTQYF

d_gene: .
abundance: .
j_gene: TRBJ1-1
len: 13
v_gene: TRBV5-4
CDR3nt: TGTGCCAGCAGCTTGGCAGCAGGGCCTGAAGCTTTCTTT
CDR3aa: CASSLAAGPEAFF

d_gene: TRBD1
abundance: .
j_gene: TRBJ1-3
len: 14
v_gene: TRBV27
CDR3nt: TGTGCCAGCAGTCCCGACAGGGTTGGAAACACCATATATTTT
CDR3aa: CASSPDRVGNTIYF